This TCR beta chain was observed in a study of post-analysis software for immune sequencing data. In regard to this clonotype: Antigen specificity is unknown.

General observations from the study: Included in a set of about five TRBV segments more frequent in patients than controls were TRBV5-6, TRBV5-1 and TRBV20-1.

Unique molecular identifiers were built into the TCR beta cDNA libraries. TCRdb called the PCR reads again in MiXCR, with one record for every CDR3 protein. Found here are approximately 730,000 distinct CDR3 sequences, 25% to 30% of them singletons; the top ten hold around 0.55%. This CDR3 is 13 amino acids long. Per the germline V gene, CDR1 is SQVTM and CDR2 is ANQGSEA. V was pared by 5 bases and J by 3 bases, with 14 bases between. This clonotype was sampled from a girl between 10 and 17 years old with multiple sclerosis. The genes are TRBV29-1 and TRBJ2-7; a possible D gene is TRBD1 (5 bases). Sequencing was done on a sample of blood. CDR3 protein: CSVMTASGYEQYF. CDR3 sequence (DNA): TGCAGCGTTATGACAGCGTCCGGCTACGAGCAGTACTTC.